The following is a TCR beta chain sequence with its context. The antigen remains unidentified. This record belongs to a study of lymphopenia after photon versus proton radiotherapy. Using immunoSEQ multiplex PCR, the repertoire was profiled, and TCRdb retains in-frame clones only, with some absent. The sample lists some 170,000 clones, 75% to 90% occurring once. There are 14 residues in the CDR3. The study's findings and limits: Photon-treated patients lost naive T cells and TCR diversity; proton-treated stayed stable. Authors raise, but do not show, better survival with proton therapy.

The specimen was peripheral blood, collected from a patient treated with photon-based radiotherapy. The chain uses TRBV21-1 and TRBJ2-7; TRBD1, the table's D call, was not compared with the DNA. TRBV21-1 is shown as a pseudogene. The receptor comes from a man between 50 and 59 years old with gastric cancer. The chain's CDR3 is CASSKEDRGYEQYF. The CDR3 bases are TGTGCCAGCAGCAAAGAGGACAGGGGCTACGAGCAGTACTTC.